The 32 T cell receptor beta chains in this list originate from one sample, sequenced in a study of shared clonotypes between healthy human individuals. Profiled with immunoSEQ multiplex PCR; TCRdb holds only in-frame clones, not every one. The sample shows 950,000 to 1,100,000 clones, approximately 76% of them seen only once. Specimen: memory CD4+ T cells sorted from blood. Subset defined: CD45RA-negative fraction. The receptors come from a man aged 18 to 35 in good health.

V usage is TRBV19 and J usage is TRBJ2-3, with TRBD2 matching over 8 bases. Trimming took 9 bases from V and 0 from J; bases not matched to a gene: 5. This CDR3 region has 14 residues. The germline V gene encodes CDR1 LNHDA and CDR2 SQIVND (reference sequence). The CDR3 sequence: CASGRGSSTDTQYF. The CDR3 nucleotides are TGTGCCAGCGGGAGGGGCTCCAGCACAGATACGCAGTATTTT.

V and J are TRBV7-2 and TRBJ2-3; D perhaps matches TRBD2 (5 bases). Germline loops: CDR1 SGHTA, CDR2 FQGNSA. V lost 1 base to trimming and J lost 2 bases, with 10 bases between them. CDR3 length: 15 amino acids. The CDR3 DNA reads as TGTGCCAGCAGCTTAGTGGCTAGCAACACAGATACGCAGTATTTT. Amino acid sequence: CASSLVASNTDTQYF.

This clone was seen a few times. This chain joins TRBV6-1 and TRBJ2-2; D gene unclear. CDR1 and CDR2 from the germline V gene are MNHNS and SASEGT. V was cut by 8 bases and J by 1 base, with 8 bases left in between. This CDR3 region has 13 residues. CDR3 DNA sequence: TGTGCCAGCGCCATAAGGAACACCGGGGAGCTGTTTTTT. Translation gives CASAIRNTGELFF.

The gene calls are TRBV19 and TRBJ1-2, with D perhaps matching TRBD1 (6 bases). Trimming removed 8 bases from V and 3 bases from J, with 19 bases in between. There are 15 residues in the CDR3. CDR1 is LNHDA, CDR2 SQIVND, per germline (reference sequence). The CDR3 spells CASWEQGSRHYGYTF. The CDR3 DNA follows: TGTGCCAGTTGGGAACAGGGATCCCGTCACTATGGCTACACCTTC.

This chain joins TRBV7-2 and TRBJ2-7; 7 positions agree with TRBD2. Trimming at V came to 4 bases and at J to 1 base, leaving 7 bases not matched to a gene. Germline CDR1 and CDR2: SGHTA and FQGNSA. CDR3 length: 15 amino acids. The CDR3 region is CASSSYSAGSYEQYF. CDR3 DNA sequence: TGTGCCAGCAGCTCGTACTCAGCGGGATCCTACGAGCAGTACTTC.

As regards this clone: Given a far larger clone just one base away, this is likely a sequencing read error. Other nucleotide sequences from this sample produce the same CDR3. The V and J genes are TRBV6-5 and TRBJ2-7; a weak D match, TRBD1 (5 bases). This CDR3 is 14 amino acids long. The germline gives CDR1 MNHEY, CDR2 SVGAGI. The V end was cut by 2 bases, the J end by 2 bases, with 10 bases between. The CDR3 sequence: CASSYGQGPYEQYF. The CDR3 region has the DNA TGTGCCAGCAGTTACGGGCAGGGTCCCTACGAGCAGTACTTC.

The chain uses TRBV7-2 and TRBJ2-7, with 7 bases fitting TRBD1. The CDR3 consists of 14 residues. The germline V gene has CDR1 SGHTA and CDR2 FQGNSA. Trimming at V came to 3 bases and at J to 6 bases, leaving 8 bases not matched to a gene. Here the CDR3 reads CASSFRVGGSEQYF. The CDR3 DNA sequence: TGTGCCAGCAGCTTCCGGGTAGGGGGCTCCGAGCAGTACTTC.

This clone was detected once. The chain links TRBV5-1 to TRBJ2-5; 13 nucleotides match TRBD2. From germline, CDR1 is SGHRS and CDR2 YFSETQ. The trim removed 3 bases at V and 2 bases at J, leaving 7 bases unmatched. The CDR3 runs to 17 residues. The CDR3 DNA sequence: TGCGCCAGCAGCTGGGGGACTAGCGGGGACCGTCAAGAGACCCAGTACTTC. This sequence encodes CASSWGTSGDRQETQYF. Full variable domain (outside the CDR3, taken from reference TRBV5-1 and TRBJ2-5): KAGVTQTPRYLIKTRGQQVTLSCSPISGHRSVSWYQQTPGQGLQFLFEYFSETQRNKGNFPGRFSGRQFSNSRSEMNVSTLELGDSALYLCASSWGTSGDRQETQYFGPGTRLLVL.

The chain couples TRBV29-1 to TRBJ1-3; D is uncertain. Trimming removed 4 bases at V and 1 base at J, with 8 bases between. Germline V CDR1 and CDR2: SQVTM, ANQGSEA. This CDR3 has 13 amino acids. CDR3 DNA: TGCAGCGTTGGGGTCGGTTCTGGAAACACCATATATTTT. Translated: CSVGVGSGNTIYF.

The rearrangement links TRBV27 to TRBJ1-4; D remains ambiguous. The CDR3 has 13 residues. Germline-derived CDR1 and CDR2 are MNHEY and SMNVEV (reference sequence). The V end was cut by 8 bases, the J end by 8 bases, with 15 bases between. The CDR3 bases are TGTGCCAGCCGGTCTCTCCAGGAAGAAAAACTGTTTTTT. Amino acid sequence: CASRSLQEEKLFF.

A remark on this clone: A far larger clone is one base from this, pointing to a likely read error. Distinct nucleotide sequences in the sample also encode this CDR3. CDR3 residues: CASSPHMNTEAFF. DNA for the CDR3: TGTGCCAGCAGCCCGCACATGAACACTGAAGCTTTTTTT. The chain joins TRBV7-9 to TRBJ1-1; D remains ambiguous. Germline V CDR1 and CDR2: SEHNR, FQNEAQ (reference sequence). The CDR3 totals 13 residues.

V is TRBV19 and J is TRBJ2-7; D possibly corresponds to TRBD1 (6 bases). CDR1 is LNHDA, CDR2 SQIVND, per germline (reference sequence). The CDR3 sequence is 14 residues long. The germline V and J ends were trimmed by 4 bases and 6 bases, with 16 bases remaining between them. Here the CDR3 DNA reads TGTGCCAGTAGTACTGGGACACCGGTGGGCGAGCAGTACTTC. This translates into CASSTGTPVGEQYF.

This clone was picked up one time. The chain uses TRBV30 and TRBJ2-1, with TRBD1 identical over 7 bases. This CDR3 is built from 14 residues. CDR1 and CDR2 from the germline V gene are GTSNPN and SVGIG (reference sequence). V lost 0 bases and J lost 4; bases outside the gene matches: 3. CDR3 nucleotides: TGTGCCTGGAGTGTGGCAGGGGGTTACAATGAGCAGTTCTTC. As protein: CAWSVAGGYNEQFF.

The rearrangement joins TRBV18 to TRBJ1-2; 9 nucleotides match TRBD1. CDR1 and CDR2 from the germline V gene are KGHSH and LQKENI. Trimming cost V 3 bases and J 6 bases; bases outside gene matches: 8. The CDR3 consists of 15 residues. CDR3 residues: CASSPPLGQGNGYTF. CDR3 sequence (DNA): TGTGCCAGCTCACCGCCTTTGGGACAGGGTAATGGCTACACCTTC.

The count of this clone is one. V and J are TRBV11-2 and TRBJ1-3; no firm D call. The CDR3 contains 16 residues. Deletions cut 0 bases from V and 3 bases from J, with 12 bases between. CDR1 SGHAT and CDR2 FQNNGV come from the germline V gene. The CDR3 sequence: CASSLDGVSGGNTIYF. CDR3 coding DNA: TGTGCCAGCAGCTTAGACGGGGTCTCTGGTGGAAACACCATATATTTT.

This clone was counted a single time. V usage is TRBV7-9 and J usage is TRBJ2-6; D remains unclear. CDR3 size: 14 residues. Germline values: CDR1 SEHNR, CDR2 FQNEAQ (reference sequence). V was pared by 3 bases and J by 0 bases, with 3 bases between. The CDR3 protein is CASSFSSGANVLTF. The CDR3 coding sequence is TGTGCCAGCAGCTTTAGCTCTGGGGCCAACGTCCTGACTTTC. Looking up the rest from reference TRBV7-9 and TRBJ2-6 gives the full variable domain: DTGVSQNPRHKITKRGQNVTFRCDPISEHNRLYWYRQTLGQGPEFLTYFQNEAQLEKSRLLSDRFSAERPKGSFSTLEIQRTEQGDSAMYLCASSFSSGANVLTFGAGSRLTVL.

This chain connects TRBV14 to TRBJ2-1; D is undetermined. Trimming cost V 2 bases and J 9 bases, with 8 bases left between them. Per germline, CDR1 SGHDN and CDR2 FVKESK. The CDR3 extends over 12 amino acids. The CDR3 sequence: CASSQSLVEQFF. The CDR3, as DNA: TGTGCCAGCAGCCAATCCTTGGTTGAGCAGTTCTTC.

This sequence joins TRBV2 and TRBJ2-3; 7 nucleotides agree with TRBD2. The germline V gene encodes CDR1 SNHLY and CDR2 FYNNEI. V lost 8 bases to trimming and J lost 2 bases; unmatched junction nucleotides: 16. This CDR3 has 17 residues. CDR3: CASLGGGLGTATDTQYF. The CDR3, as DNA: TGTGCCAGCTTGGGGGGAGGACTAGGTACGGCCACAGATACGCAGTATTTT.

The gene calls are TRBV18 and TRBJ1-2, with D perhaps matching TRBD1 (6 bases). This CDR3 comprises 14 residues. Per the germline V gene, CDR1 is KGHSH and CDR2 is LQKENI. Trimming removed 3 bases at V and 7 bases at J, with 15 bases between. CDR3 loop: CASSPTDSLPGYTF. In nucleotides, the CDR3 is TGTGCCAGCTCACCTACGGACAGCCTCCCTGGCTACACCTTC.

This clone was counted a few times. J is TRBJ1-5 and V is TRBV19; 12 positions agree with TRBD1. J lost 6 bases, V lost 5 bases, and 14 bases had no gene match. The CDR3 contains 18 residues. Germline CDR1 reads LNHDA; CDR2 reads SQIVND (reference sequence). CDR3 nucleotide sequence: TGTGCCAGTAGTCGACCGGGACAGGGGGCGCAGGGCGGTCAGCCCCAGCATTTT. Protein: CASSRPGQGAQGGQPQHF. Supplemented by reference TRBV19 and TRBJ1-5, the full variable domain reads DGGITQSPKYLFRKEGQNVTLSCEQNLNHDAMYWYRQDPGQGLRLIYYSQIVNDFQKGDIAEGYSVSREKKESFPLTVTSAQKNPTAFYLCASSRPGQGAQGGQPQHFGDGTRLSIL.

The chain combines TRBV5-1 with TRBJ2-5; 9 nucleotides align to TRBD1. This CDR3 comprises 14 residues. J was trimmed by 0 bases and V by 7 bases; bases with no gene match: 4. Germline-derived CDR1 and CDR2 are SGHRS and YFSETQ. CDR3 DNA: TGCGCCAGCGCCCGGACAGGGGACCAAGAGACCCAGTACTTC. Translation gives CASARTGDQETQYF.

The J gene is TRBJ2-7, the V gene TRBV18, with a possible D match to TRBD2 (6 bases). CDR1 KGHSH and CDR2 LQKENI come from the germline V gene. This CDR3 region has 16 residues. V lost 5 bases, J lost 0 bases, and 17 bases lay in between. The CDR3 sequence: CASSYGGGSTSYEQYF. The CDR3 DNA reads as TGTGCCAGCTCATACGGTGGGGGGAGTACCTCCTACGAGCAGTACTTC.

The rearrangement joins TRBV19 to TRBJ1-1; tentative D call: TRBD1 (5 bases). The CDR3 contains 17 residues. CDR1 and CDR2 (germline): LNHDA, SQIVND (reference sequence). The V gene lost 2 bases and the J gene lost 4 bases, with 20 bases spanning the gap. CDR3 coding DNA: TGTGCCAGTAGTATATCGGGGCAGCCTACGAGGGCCACTGAAGCTTTCTTT. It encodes CASSISGQPTRATEAFF.

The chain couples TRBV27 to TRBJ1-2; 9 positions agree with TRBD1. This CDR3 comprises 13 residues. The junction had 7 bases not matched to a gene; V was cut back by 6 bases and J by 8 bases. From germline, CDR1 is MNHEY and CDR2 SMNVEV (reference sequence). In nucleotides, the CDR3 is TGTGCCAGCAGAAACCGGGACAGGGACGGCTACACCTTC. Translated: CASRNRDRDGYTF.

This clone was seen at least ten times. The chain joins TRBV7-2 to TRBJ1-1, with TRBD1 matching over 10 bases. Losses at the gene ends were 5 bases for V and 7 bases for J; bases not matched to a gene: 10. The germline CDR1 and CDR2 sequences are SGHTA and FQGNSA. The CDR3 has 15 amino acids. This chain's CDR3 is CASSPGGTGVIEAFF. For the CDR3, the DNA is TGTGCCAGCAGCCCGGGTGGGACAGGGGTTATTGAAGCTTTCTTT. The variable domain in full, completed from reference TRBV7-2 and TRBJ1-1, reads GAGVSQSPSNKVTEKGKDVELRCDPISGHTALYWYRQSLGQGLEFLIYFQGNSAPDKSGLPSDRFSAERTGGSVSTLTIQRTQQEDSAVYLCASSPGGTGVIEAFFGQGTRLTVV.

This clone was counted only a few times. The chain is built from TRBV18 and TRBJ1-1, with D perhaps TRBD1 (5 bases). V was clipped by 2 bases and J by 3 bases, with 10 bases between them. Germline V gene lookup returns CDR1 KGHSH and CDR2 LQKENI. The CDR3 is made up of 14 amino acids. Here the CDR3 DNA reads TGTGCCAGCTCACCAGCACAGGCATACACTGAAGCTTTCTTT. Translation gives CASSPAQAYTEAFF.

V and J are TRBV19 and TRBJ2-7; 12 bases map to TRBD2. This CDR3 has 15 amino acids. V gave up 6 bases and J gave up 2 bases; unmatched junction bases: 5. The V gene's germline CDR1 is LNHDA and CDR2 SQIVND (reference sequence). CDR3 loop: CASSSGLAGTYEQYF. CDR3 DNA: TGTGCCAGTAGCTCCGGACTAGCGGGGACCTACGAGCAGTACTTC.

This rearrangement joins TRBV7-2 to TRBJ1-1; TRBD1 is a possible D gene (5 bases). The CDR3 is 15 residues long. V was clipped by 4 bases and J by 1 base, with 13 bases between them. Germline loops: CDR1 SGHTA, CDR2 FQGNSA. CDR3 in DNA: TGTGCCAGCAGCTGGGGGGAAAGCACGAACACTGAAGCTTTCTTT. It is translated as CASSWGESTNTEAFF. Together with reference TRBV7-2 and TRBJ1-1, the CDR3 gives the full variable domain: GAGVSQSPSNKVTEKGKDVELRCDPISGHTALYWYRQSLGQGLEFLIYFQGNSAPDKSGLPSDRFSAERTGGSVSTLTIQRTQQEDSAVYLCASSWGESTNTEAFFGQGTRLTVV.

In DNA form, the CDR3 reads TGTGCCAGCAGCTCAAGGGGGACCTCAGCTGGAAACACCATATATTTT. Translating it yields CASSSRGTSAGNTIYF. The J gene is TRBJ1-3, the V gene TRBV7-2; D possibly corresponds to TRBD1 (6 bases). The CDR3 covers 16 residues. The germline V gene has CDR1 SGHTA and CDR2 FQGNSA. The V end lost 4 bases, the J end lost 2 bases, and 15 bases lay between the germline ends. Variable domain in full (rest from reference TRBV7-2 and TRBJ1-3): GAGVSQSPSNKVTEKGKDVELRCDPISGHTALYWYRQSLGQGLEFLIYFQGNSAPDKSGLPSDRFSAERTGGSVSTLTIQRTQQEDSAVYLCASSSRGTSAGNTIYFGEGSWLTVV.

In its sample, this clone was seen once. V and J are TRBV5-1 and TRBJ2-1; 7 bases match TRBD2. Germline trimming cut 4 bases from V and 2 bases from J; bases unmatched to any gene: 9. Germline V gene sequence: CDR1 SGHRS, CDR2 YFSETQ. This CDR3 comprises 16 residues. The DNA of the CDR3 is TGCGCCAGCAGCGAGGTGGGAGGGAACACCTACAATGAGCAGTTCTTC. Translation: CASSEVGGNTYNEQFF.

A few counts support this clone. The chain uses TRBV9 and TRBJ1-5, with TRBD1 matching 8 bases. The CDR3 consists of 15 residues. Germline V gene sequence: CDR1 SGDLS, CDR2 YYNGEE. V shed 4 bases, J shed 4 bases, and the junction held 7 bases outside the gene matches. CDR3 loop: CASSPSTGENQPQHF. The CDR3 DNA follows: TGTGCCAGCAGCCCATCGACAGGGGAGAATCAGCCCCAGCATTTT.

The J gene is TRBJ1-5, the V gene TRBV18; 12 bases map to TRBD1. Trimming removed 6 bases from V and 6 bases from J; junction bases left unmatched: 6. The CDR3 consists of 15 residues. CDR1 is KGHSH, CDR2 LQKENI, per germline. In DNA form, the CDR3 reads TGTGCCAGCTCGCCGGGACAGGGGGCCGTTCAGCCCCAGCATTTT. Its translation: CASSPGQGAVQPQHF.